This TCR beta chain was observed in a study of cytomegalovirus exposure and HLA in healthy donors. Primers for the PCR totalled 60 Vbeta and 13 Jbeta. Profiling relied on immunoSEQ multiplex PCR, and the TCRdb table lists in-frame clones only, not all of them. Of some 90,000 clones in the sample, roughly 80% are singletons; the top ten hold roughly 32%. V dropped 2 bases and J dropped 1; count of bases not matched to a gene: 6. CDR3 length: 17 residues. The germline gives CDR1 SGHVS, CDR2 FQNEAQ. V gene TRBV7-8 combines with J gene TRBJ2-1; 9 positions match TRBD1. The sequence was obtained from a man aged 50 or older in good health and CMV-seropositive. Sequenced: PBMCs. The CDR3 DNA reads TGTGCCAGCAGCTTAACCGGGACAGGGCAGTCCTACAATGAGCAGTTCTTC. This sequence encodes CASSLTGTGQSYNEQFF.